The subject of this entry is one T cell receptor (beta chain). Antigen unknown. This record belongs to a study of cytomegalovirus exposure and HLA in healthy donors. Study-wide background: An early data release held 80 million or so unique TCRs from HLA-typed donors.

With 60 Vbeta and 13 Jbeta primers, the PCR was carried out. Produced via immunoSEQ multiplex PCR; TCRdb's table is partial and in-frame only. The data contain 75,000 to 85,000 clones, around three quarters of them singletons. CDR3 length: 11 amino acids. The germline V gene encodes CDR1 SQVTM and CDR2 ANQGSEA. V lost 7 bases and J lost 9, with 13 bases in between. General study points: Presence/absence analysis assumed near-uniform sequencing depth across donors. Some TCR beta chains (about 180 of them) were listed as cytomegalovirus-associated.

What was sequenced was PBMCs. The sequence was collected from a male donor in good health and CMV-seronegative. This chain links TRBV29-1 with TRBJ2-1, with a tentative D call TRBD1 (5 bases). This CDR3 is CSGQGVGEQFF. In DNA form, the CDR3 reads TGCAGCGGTCAGGGTGTCGGTGAGCAGTTCTTC.